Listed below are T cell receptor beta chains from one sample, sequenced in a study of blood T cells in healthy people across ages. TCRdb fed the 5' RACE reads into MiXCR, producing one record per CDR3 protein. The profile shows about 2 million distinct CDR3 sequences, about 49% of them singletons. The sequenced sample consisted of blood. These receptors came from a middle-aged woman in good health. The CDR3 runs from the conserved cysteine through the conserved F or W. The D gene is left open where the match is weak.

CASSSWTGSTEAFF	TRBJ1-1	TRBV5-1	NA	14
CASTRGTTDTQYF	TRBJ2-3	TRBV5-6	NA	13
CASGLDREGETQYF	TRBJ2-5	TRBV12-5	NA	14
CASSGGSLPDTQYF	TRBJ2-3	TRBV2	TRBD2	14
CATSRNRDGGSEQFF	TRBJ2-1	TRBV15	NA	15
CASSWGQGPLGEQYF	TRBJ2-5	TRBV11-2	TRBD1	15
CASSQWDTEAFF	TRBJ1-1	TRBV7-9	NA	12
CASSLQGPYNEQFF	TRBJ2-1	TRBV5-1	NA	14
CASSFGGSAGNQPQHF	TRBJ1-5	TRBV7-9	NA	16
CASYSPRDYEQCF	TRBJ2-7	TRBV6-2/TRBV6-3	NA	13
CASSRDLPSSSYNSPLHF	TRBJ1-6	TRBV4-3	NA	18
CASSFRDTRSYEQYF	TRBJ2-7	TRBV7-2	NA	15
CASSQEGDGTFQETQYF	TRBJ2-5	TRBV3-1	NA	17
CATSDTDLQETQYF	TRBJ2-5	TRBV24-1	NA	14
CASSYYGPTYEQYF	TRBJ2-7	TRBV6-5	NA	14
CASSYGWGGGGTQYF	TRBJ2-5	TRBV6-5	NA	15
CASSHGTSGGNEQFF	TRBJ2-1	TRBV4-3	TRBD2	15
CASRGPRGTQYF	TRBJ2-5	TRBV7-2	NA	12
CASSPRGAGGHEQFF	TRBJ2-1	TRBV5-1	TRBD2	15
CASSQVLGQTLGAQYF	TRBJ2-5	TRBV4-2	NA	16
CSVDPFVTTVGYGYTF	TRBJ1-2	TRBV29-1	NA	16
CASRLAGGPNYEQYF	TRBJ2-7	TRBV27	TRBD2	15
CASSQIGLAGPTDTQYF	TRBJ2-3	TRBV3-1	TRBD2	17
CASSPAAANQETQYF	NA	TRBV4-2	NA	15
CASSARGGPYEQYF	TRBJ2-7	TRBV7-9	TRBD2	14
CSVPDRVFNYGYTF	TRBJ1-2	TRBV29-1	NA	14
CASSSNEGRRSTDTQYF	TRBJ2-3	TRBV7-2	NA	17
CASSEWTSGEEETQYF	TRBJ2-5	TRBV25-1	TRBD2	16
CASSPRPPAYNKQFF	TRBJ2-1	TRBV11-3	NA	15
CASEDVNSGANVLTF	TRBJ2-6	TRBV10-2	NA	15
CASSVVDRGRGSNEQFF	TRBJ2-1	TRBV9	TRBD1	17
CSVEYLRGDTEAFF	TRBJ1-1	TRBV29-1	NA	14
CASSDPLTGRGGGANVLTF	TRBJ2-6	TRBV9	NA	19
CASRRRGLNQPQHF	TRBJ1-5	TRBV2	NA	14
CASNQDRGSGIAKNIQYF	TRBJ2-4	TRBV4-3	TRBD2	18
CASSLSGGATEQFF	TRBJ2-1	TRBV7-2	TRBD2	14
CASSLSQGLNYNEQFF	TRBJ2-1	TRBV28	NA	16
CASRTNRGRYEQYF	TRBJ2-7	TRBV6-2/TRBV6-3	TRBD1	14
CASSAPGRINEQFF	TRBJ2-1	TRBV9	NA	14
CSVDATGGSNEQFF	TRBJ2-1	TRBV29-1	TRBD1	14
CASSLNAGLKGNEQFF	TRBJ2-1	TRBV7-8	TRBD2	16
CASSFTSGGALDEQFF	TRBJ2-1	TRBV11-2	TRBD2	16
CASSPGQGVLNEQYF	NA	TRBV28	TRBD1	15
CATKDSYNSPLHF	TRBJ1-6	TRBV15	NA	13
CASSSTGGIGELFF	TRBJ2-2	TRBV6-6	TRBD1	14